Listed below are T cell receptor beta chains from one sample, sequenced in a study of T-cell memory formation after mild COVID-19. TCRdb re-called the 5' RACE reads through MiXCR, storing one row per CDR3 protein. In the table there are 150,000 to 200,000 distinct CDR3 sequences, 11% of which are singletons. Sequenced: PBMCs or a T cell subset sorted from them (not recorded which). Receptors were obtained from a man between 18 and 29 years old who had mild COVID-19 (a few samples of this study predate the infection). Cell type and time point are not known. The CDR3 runs from the conserved cysteine through the conserved F or W. The D gene is left open where the match is weak. Clone size is shown for a subset of rows, as once, few, many or a class of expanded clone.

CDR3 length	J gene	clone size	V gene	D gene	CDR3 DNA	CDR3 protein
18	TRBJ2-6	-	TRBV7-2	-	TGTGCCAGCAGCCAGAGGGGGACGACCCTCTCTGGGGCCAACGTCCTGACTTTC	CASSQRGTTLSGANVLTF
14	TRBJ2-1	-	TRBV20-1	TRBD1	TGCAGTGCCCCGTGGACAGGAGGAAACAATGAGCAGTTCTTC	CSAPWTGGNNEQFF
13	TRBJ2-3	few	TRBV7-2	-	TGTGCCAGCAGCTCGGACGGCACAGATACGCAGTATTTT	CASSSDGTDTQYF
14	TRBJ1-6	-	TRBV7-9	-	TGTGCCAGCAGTCGGGAGGGAGGTGGAGCGCCCCTCCACTTT	CASSREGGGAPLHF
12	TRBJ2-7	many	TRBV2	-	TGTGCCAGCAGTGAAGGGGGGTACGAGCAGTACTTC	CASSEGGYEQYF
13	TRBJ2-5	many	TRBV10-2	-	TGCGCCAGCTCGGTTTCAGGCCGGGAGACCCAGTACTTC	CASSVSGRETQYF
16	TRBJ2-1	few	TRBV15	-	TGTGCCACCAGCACTGGCTGGGGGCAAACCTACAATGAGCAGTTCTTC	CATSTGWGQTYNEQFF
16	TRBJ2-3	-	TRBV4-3	-	TGCGCCAGCAGCCAAGCTGGAGGGGCGAGCACAGATACGCAGTATTTT	CASSQAGGASTDTQYF
14	TRBJ2-2	few	TRBV2	-	TGTGCCAGCAGTGAACAAGGGCGCACCGGGGAGCTGTTTTTT	CASSEQGRTGELFF
13	TRBJ2-2	-	TRBV12-3/TRBV12-4	TRBD2	TGTGCCACCGGACTAGCGGGGGTCGGGGAGCTGTTTTTT	CATGLAGVGELFF
15	TRBJ2-2	few	TRBV7-3	-	TGTGCCAGCAGCTCCGCCCGGGATAACACCGGGGAGCTGTTTTTT	CASSSARDNTGELFF
13	TRBJ2-2	few	TRBV2	-	TGTGCCAGCAGGGAAAACTGGGCCGGGGAGCTGTTTTTT	CASRENWAGELFF
17	TRBJ1-4	few	TRBV4-3	TRBD1	TGCGCCAGCAGCCCGCTGGGACAGGGGGCAAAAGATGAAAAACTGTTTTTT	CASSPLGQGAKDEKLFF
15	TRBJ1-1	many	TRBV12-3/TRBV12-4	TRBD1	TGTGCCAGCAGGAGGCTCACAGGGGGCGAAACTGAAGCTTTCTTT	CASRRLTGGETEAFF
13	TRBJ2-3	once	TRBV9	-	TGTGCCAGCAGCGGCCCTAGCGTAGATACGCAGTATTTT	CASSGPSVDTQYF
14	TRBJ2-7	-	TRBV4-3	-	TGCGCCAGCAGCCAAGCGGGCCGGGGGCGGGAGCAGTACTTC	CASSQAGRGREQYF
14	TRBJ2-1	few	TRBV10-3	TRBD2	TGTGCCATCACGGCTAGCGGGTCCTACAATGAGCAGTTCTTC	CAITASGSYNEQFF
13	TRBJ1-6	-	TRBV5-1	-	TGCGCCAGCAGCTTGGACAGAAATTCACCCCTCCACTTT	CASSLDRNSPLHF
12	TRBJ2-2	many	TRBV5-1	TRBD1	TGCGCCAGCCGACAGGGCACCGGGGAGCTGTTTTTT	CASRQGTGELFF
12	TRBJ1-6	many	TRBV7-9	-	TGTGCCAGCAGCTTCCAGAATTCACCCCTCCACTTT	CASSFQNSPLHF
15	TRBJ1-2	-	TRBV7-2	-	TGTGCCAGCAGCGTGTATTTTGGGGAGTCCTATGGCTACACCTTC	CASSVYFGESYGYTF
15	TRBJ1-5	few	TRBV12-5	-	TGTGCTAGTGGTTTGGTTCCAGGGGTGGGTCAGCCCCAGCATTTT	CASGLVPGVGQPQHF
13	TRBJ2-5	-	TRBV10-1	-	TGCGCCAGCAGTATGGGGGGCAGCGAGACCCAGTACTTC	CASSMGGSETQYF
16	TRBJ2-3	-	TRBV7-6	TRBD2	TGTGCCAGCAGCTTAGGCACTAGCGGGGGCGTAGGGACGCAGTATTTT	CASSLGTSGGVGTQYF
13	TRBJ1-5	few	TRBV30	-	TGTGCCTGGAGCCTAGGGCCATATCAGCCCCAGCATTTT	CAWSLGPYQPQHF
13	TRBJ2-7	few	TRBV5-1	-	TGCGCCAGCAGCCCCAGGGGGGGTACCGAGCAGTACTTC	CASSPRGGTEQYF
13	TRBJ2-5	few	TRBV6-5	-	TGTGCCAGCAGTTACCAGGTTGGGGAGACCCAGTACTTC	CASSYQVGETQYF
12	TRBJ2-5	many	TRBV7-8	-	TGTGCCAGCAGCTCGCCCGGGGAGACCCAGTACTTC	CASSSPGETQYF
17	TRBJ2-2	few	TRBV9	TRBD2	TGTGCCAGCAGCGTCCGGACTAGCTCGGGGGACACCGGGGAGCTGTTTTTT	CASSVRTSSGDTGELFF
20	TRBJ2-2	-	TRBV6-6	-	TGTGCCAGCAGTTCGATGCTATTGAATTTCCGGGACAAATACACCGGGGAGCTGTTTTTT	CASSSMLLNFRDKYTGELFF
15	TRBJ1-6	few	TRBV28	-	TGTGCCAGCACCCCTATGGGCAGGACAAATTCACCCCTCCACTTT	CASTPMGRTNSPLHF
17	TRBJ2-3	-	TRBV4-3	TRBD2	TGCGCCAGCAGCCAAGCTTGGGGACTAGCTGGCGCAGATACGCAGTATTTT	CASSQAWGLAGADTQYF
14	TRBJ2-1	many	TRBV5-1	-	TGCGCCAGCAGTCTCGAGACAGGTCTCCCGAGAAAGTTCTTC	CASSLETGLPRKFF
17	TRBJ2-3	many	TRBV4-3	TRBD2	TGCGCCAGCAGCCGAGTTACCGGACTAGCGGGGTTAGATACGCAGTATTTT	CASSRVTGLAGLDTQYF
15	TRBJ2-3	few	TRBV5-6	-	TGTGCCAGCAGCCCGCAACAATCCTCTCGTACTACGCAGTATTTT	CASSPQQSSRTTQYF
13	TRBJ1-3	few	TRBV7-9	-	TGTGCCAGCACGCGGGGGCCCGGAAACACCATATATTTT	CASTRGPGNTIYF
13	TRBJ2-7	few	TRBV5-1	-	TGCGCCAGCAGCCCTGACAGGACCCACGAGCAGTACTTC	CASSPDRTHEQYF
14	TRBJ1-1	few	TRBV7-2	-	TGTGCCAGCAGCTTTGGGGGGCCGGTCACTGAAGCTTTCTTT	CASSFGGPVTEAFF
16	TRBJ2-5	-	TRBV7-2	-	TGTGCCAGCAGCTTAATGAGGATGAGAGGGCAAGAGACCCAGTACTTC	CASSLMRMRGQETQYF
16	TRBJ2-3	few	TRBV4-3	TRBD2	TGCGCCAGCAGCCAAGACCACAGCGGGGGATCGAATACGCAGTATTTT	CASSQDHSGGSNTQYF
16	TRBJ2-1	-	TRBV7-3	TRBD1	TGTGCCAGCAGCCAAGGGGGACAGGGAGGCCGCGGTGAGCAGTTCTTC	CASSQGGQGGRGEQFF
12	TRBJ2-1	-	TRBV28	-	TGTGCCAGCTGGCAGCTTTACAATGAGCAGTTCTTC	CASWQLYNEQFF
15	TRBJ1-4	-	TRBV7-2	TRBD1	TGTGCCAGCAGCAGAAACAGGGGGCGGTGGGAAAAACTGTTTTTT	CASSRNRGRWEKLFF
11	TRBJ2-1	-	TRBV5-3	-	TGTGCCAGGGGCGCCGAGAATGAGCAGTTCTTC	CARGAENEQFF
14	TRBJ2-2	few	TRBV5-1	TRBD1	TGCGCCAGCAGCGGGGGACAGCTAGCCGGGGAGCTGTTTTTT	CASSGGQLAGELFF
16	TRBJ2-3	few	TRBV28	TRBD1	TGTGCCAGCAGTTCCGCCGGGACAGGGAACACAGATACGCAGTATTTT	CASSSAGTGNTDTQYF
15	TRBJ2-6	few	TRBV12-3/TRBV12-4	TRBD1	TGTGCCAGCAGTAGAGGGACAGGGGGGGCCAACGTCCTGACTTTC	CASSRGTGGANVLTF
15	TRBJ2-1	many	TRBV20-1	TRBD2	TGCAGTGCTAAGACCGGACTAGCGGCAATTCATGAGCAGTTCTTC	CSAKTGLAAIHEQFF
14	TRBJ1-6	-	TRBV5-1	-	TGCGCCAGCAGCTTGGGGCGGATTAATTCACCCCTCCACTTT	CASSLGRINSPLHF
16	TRBJ1-6	-	TRBV5-1	-	TGCGCCAGCAGCTTGGCCGGCGGCAGGGAAACGTCACCCCTCCACTTT	CASSLAGGRETSPLHF
14	TRBJ2-1	-	TRBV11-2	-	TGTGCCAGCAGCTTGTCTGGAACCTACAATGAGCAGTTCTTC	CASSLSGTYNEQFF
15	TRBJ1-6	few	TRBV18	-	TGTGCCAGCTCACCGGACCGATCATATAATTCACCCCTCCACTTT	CASSPDRSYNSPLHF
14	TRBJ2-3	few	TRBV4-3	-	TGCGCCAGCAGCCAAGTAACAGAAACAGATACGCAGTATTTT	CASSQVTETDTQYF